This T cell receptor (beta chain) was captured by sequencing in a study of graft-versus-host responses after intestinal transplantation. V dropped 7 bases and J dropped 6 bases, with 17 bases sitting between them. CDR1 SGHRS and CDR2 YFSETQ come from the germline V gene. The length of the CDR3 is 14 residues. As regards this clone: Its target is unknown.

The assay was immunoSEQ multiplex PCR, and TCRdb's table has in-frame clones only and misses some. Of 20,000 to 30,000 clones listed, 75% to 90% are singletons. Overall study results and limits: Peak circulating GvH clone levels were associated with early post-transplant HvG declines. Graft-versus-host to host-versus-graft clonal ratios in allografts were high in patients with graft-donor T cell macrochimerism. Present in recipient marrow, GvH clones included some that appeared first in ileum or blood.

The V gene is TRBV5-1, the J gene TRBJ2-1; no clear D gene. The sequence came from a human patient who received an intestinal transplant, so some T cells may come from the graft donor. The sample here was PBMCs, taken 28 days after intestinal transplant. The CDR3 region has the DNA TGCGCCAGCCGATTTCTGGGATCGGTCAATGAGCAGTTCTTC. It is translated as CASRFLGSVNEQFF.